The T cell receptor beta chain described here comes from a study of blood T cell repertoires in COVID-19. J was trimmed by 7 bases and V by 5 bases; bases with no gene match: 12. CDR3 length equals 18 residues. Germline V gene sequence: CDR1 SEHNR, CDR2 FQNEAQ (reference sequence). Profiling relied on immunoSEQ multiplex PCR, and the TCRdb table lists in-frame clones only, not all of them. The table lists under 110,000 clones, 90% to 95% of them singletons. The chain is built from TRBV7-9 and TRBJ2-1; 15 bases match TRBD2. Sequencing was performed on peripheral blood. This sequence originates from a man in his fifties with acute or convalescent COVID-19. CDR3 amino acids: CASSRGLAGGSTVNEQFF. CDR3 nucleotide sequence: TGTGCCAGCAGCAGGGGACTAGCGGGGGGTTCGACGGTGAATGAGCAGTTCTTC.